This T cell receptor beta chain was sequenced in a study of blood T cell repertoires in COVID-19. For the study at large: Samples taken during acute and convalescent COVID-19 were collected in the United States, Italy and Spain. T cells, B-cell-depleted T cells, or PBMCs provided the cDNA or gDNA that served as material.

V dropped 3 bases and J dropped 5 bases, with 14 bases sitting between them. CDR1 SGDLS and CDR2 YYNGEE come from the germline V gene. The CDR3 is made up of 14 amino acids. Sequencing was performed with immunoSEQ multiplex PCR; in TCRdb, only in-frame clones are kept and a portion is missing. The sample holds approximately 47,000 clones, more than 75% seen once. The sample consisted of peripheral blood. The source of this sequence is a man between 65 and 85 years old with active COVID-19. The chain joins TRBV9 to TRBJ1-1; perhaps TRBD1 as D (5 bases). The DNA for the CDR3 is TGTGCCAGCAGCGCAATCACAGGTCGTACTGAAGCTTTCTTT. It specifies CASSAITGRTEAFF.